These 24 T cell receptor beta chains were all obtained from the same sample, sequenced in a study of T cell responses to AZD1222 COVID-19 vaccine. Profiled with immunoSEQ multiplex PCR; TCRdb holds only in-frame clones, not every one. Here the sample spans 130,000 to 150,000 clones, about 91% being singletons. Sequences were derived from peripheral blood, sampled on day 0 of AZD1222 vaccination. These receptors were obtained from an adult in good health.

The chain couples TRBV9 to TRBJ2-3; D is possibly TRBD1 (6 bases). The V gene's germline CDR1 is SGDLS and CDR2 YYNGEE. The length of the CDR3 is 14 residues. V dropped 4 bases and J dropped 6 bases, with 15 bases sitting between them. The chain's CDR3 is CASSPPSDSDTQYF. The CDR3 nucleotides are TGTGCCAGCAGCCCGCCCTCGGACAGCGATACGCAGTATTTT.

This clone has just one count. The chain couples TRBV7-2 to TRBJ1-2; D unresolved. Trimming took 4 bases from V and 2 from J, leaving 8 bases between them. CDR1 is SGHTA, CDR2 FQGNSA, per germline. The CDR3 length is 13 residues. Here the CDR3 reads CASSYGWNYGYTF. The CDR3 nucleotides read TGTGCCAGCAGCTATGGGTGGAACTATGGCTACACCTTC. Full variable domain (missing parts from reference TRBV7-2 and TRBJ1-2): GAGVSQSPSNKVTEKGKDVELRCDPISGHTALYWYRQSLGQGLEFLIYFQGNSAPDKSGLPSDRFSAERTGGSVSTLTIQRTQQEDSAVYLCASSYGWNYGYTFGSGTRLTVV.

V and J are TRBV4-1 and TRBJ1-4; D is uncertain. This CDR3 region has 16 residues. Trimming cost V 4 bases and J 0 bases, with 12 bases left between them. From germline, CDR1 is MGHRA and CDR2 YSYEKL. Here the CDR3 reads CASSPWTGTTNEKLFF. Here the CDR3 DNA reads TGCGCCAGCAGCCCCTGGACCGGTACAACTAATGAAAAACTGTTTTTT.

The V gene is TRBV28, the J gene TRBJ2-5; TRBD2 is a possible D gene (6 bases). Trimming left V 6 bases short and J 8 bases short, with 19 bases between. CDR3 length: 14 amino acids. Germline CDR1 reads MDHEN; CDR2 reads SYDVKM. The CDR3 is CASRESTRGDTQYF. The CDR3 coding sequence is TGTGCCAGCAGAGAATCGACTAGGGGAGATACCCAGTACTTC.

The chain links TRBV6-5 to TRBJ2-5; D is ambiguous. This CDR3 is 14 amino acids long. Between the trimmed V and J ends, which lost 2 bases and 1 base, there was a span of 8 bases. Germline CDR1 is MNHEY and CDR2 is SVGAGI. CDR3: CASSYGRRQETQYF. CDR3 sequence (DNA): TGTGCCAGCAGTTACGGGCGGCGCCAAGAGACCCAGTACTTC.

This chain uses TRBV4-3 with TRBJ2-5, with 10 bases that match TRBD2. The CDR3 runs to 15 residues. Germline lookup yields CDR1 LGHNA and CDR2 YSLEER. Trimming at V came to 0 bases and at J to 7 bases, leaving 5 bases not matched to a gene. The CDR3 bases are TGCGCCAGCAGCCAAGATTTTAGGACTAGCGGGACCCAGTACTTC. Protein product: CASSQDFRTSGTQYF.

This clone has only a few counts. The chain links TRBV24-1 to TRBJ2-2; tentative D call: TRBD1 (6 bases). Germline V gene sequence: CDR1 KGHDR, CDR2 SFDVKD. The germline V and J ends were trimmed by 5 bases and 8 bases, with 8 bases remaining between them. CDR3 size: 12 residues. In nucleotides, the CDR3 is TGTGCCACCAGTGGAGGGACAGGGGAGCTGTTTTTT. This sequence encodes CATSGGTGELFF.

The genes are TRBV5-1 and TRBJ2-3; no firm D call. The CDR3 length is 15 residues. CDR1 is SGHRS, CDR2 YFSETQ, per germline. V was trimmed by 4 bases and J by 0 bases, leaving 12 bases between them. The CDR3 spells CASSPELASTDTQYF. The CDR3 DNA is TGCGCCAGCAGCCCAGAACTTGCGAGCACAGATACGCAGTATTTT.

The chain carries TRBV18 and TRBJ2-3, with 9 bases fitting TRBD2. V dropped 3 bases and J dropped 6; count of bases not matched to a gene: 4. This CDR3 contains 14 residues. Germline assignment: CDR1 KGHSH and CDR2 LQKENI. The CDR3: CASSPRTSADTQYF. The CDR3 bases are TGTGCCAGCTCACCCCGGACTAGCGCGGATACGCAGTATTTT.

V gene TRBV28 combines with J gene TRBJ1-1, with TRBD1 identical over 7 bases. The germline V gene encodes CDR1 MDHEN and CDR2 SYDVKM. The trim removed 6 bases at V and 2 bases at J, leaving 9 bases unmatched. CDR3 length: 15 residues. CDR3 protein: CASSLGGTVNTEAFF. The CDR3, as DNA: TGTGCCAGCAGCCTGGGGGGGACAGTCAACACTGAAGCTTTCTTT.

The gene calls are TRBV10-3 and TRBJ1-1; D remains ambiguous. V gave up 9 bases and J gave up 0 bases, with 8 bases separating them. The CDR3 runs to 12 residues. CDR1 is ENHRY and CDR2 is SYGVKD in the germline V gene. The CDR3 coding sequence is TGTGCCATGTCCTCTTTGAACACTGAAGCTTTCTTT. Translated: CAMSSLNTEAFF.

A single count supports this clone. The V and J genes are TRBV29-1 and TRBJ1-3; no definite D call. V was trimmed by 6 bases and J by 1 base, leaving 7 bases between them. The V gene's germline CDR1 is SQVTM and CDR2 ANQGSEA. The CDR3 length is 12 residues. The CDR3 region has the DNA TGCAGCGTAAGGTTATCTGGAAACACCATATATTTT. Translating gives CSVRLSGNTIYF.

This sequence joins TRBV4-1 and TRBJ1-3; a possible D gene is TRBD1 (6 bases). The CDR3 covers 16 residues. The V and J ends lost 3 bases and 6 bases respectively, with 18 bases between them. CDR1 and CDR2 from the germline V gene are MGHRA and YSYEKL. CDR3 loop: CASSHQTGRGENTIYF. CDR3 nucleotide sequence: TGCGCCAGCAGCCACCAGACGGGCAGGGGTGAAAACACCATATATTTT.

The chain carries TRBV24-1 and TRBJ2-3; D unclear. CDR3 length equals 13 residues. Trimming pared 4 bases from V and 6 bases from J, leaving 10 bases between. The germline V gene encodes CDR1 KGHDR and CDR2 SFDVKD. CDR3 residues: CATSETPGDTQYF. As DNA, the CDR3 is TGTGCCACCAGTGAGACCCCGGGTGATACGCAGTATTTT.

The rearrangement links TRBV9 to TRBJ2-5; D unclear. CDR1 and CDR2 from the germline V gene are SGDLS and YYNGEE. This CDR3 comprises 11 residues. V gave up 4 bases and J gave up 7 bases, with 8 bases separating them. CDR3: CASSSTGTQYF. For the CDR3, the DNA is TGTGCCAGCAGCTCGACGGGGACCCAGTACTTC.

The rearrangement uses TRBV6-2 or TRBV6-3 and TRBJ2-3; TRBD1 is a possible D gene (5 bases). This CDR3 comprises 12 residues. Germline lookup yields CDR1 MNHEY and CDR2 SVGEGT. The V gene lost 6 bases and the J gene lost 4 bases, with 8 bases spanning the gap. The CDR3 protein is CASSRQSDTQYF. CDR3 DNA sequence: TGTGCCAGCAGCAGACAGTCAGATACGCAGTATTTT.

This clone was seen more than once but under ten times. The chain has TRBV24-1 and TRBJ2-1; 7 nucleotides align to TRBD2. Trimming cost V 7 bases and J 5 bases; bases outside gene matches: 7. The length of the CDR3 is 14 residues. Germline-derived CDR1 and CDR2 are KGHDR and SFDVKD. CDR3 in amino acids: CATSGGSTNNEQFF. CDR3 bases: TGTGCCACCAGCGGGGGGTCCACAAACAATGAGCAGTTCTTC.

The rearrangement links TRBV19 to TRBJ1-5, with D unresolved. The CDR3 spans 19 residues. V gave up 6 bases and J gave up 0 bases, with 24 bases separating them. Germline V gives CDR1 LNHDA, CDR2 SQIVND (reference sequence). CDR3 sequence reads: CASSDPGHPGAHSNQPQHF. The DNA of the CDR3 is TGTGCCAGTAGCGACCCCGGGCACCCAGGTGCCCATAGCAATCAGCCCCAGCATTTT.

In its sample, this clone was seen once. V is TRBV2 and J is TRBJ1-1; no clear D gene. V lost 0 bases to trimming and J lost 1 base, with 6 bases between them. CDR3 length: 14 amino acids. From germline, CDR1 is SNHLY and CDR2 FYNNEI. The chain's CDR3 is CASSEAARNTEAFF. The CDR3 DNA is TGTGCCAGCAGTGAAGCTGCCAGGAACACTGAAGCTTTCTTT. The full variable domain, in which reference TRBV2 and TRBJ1-1 provide the parts outside the CDR3, is EPEVTQTPSHQVTQMGQEVILRCVPISNHLYFYWYRQILGQKVEFLVSFYNNEISEKSEIFDDQFSVERPDGSNFTLKIRSTKLEDSAMYFCASSEAARNTEAFFGQGTRLTVV.

This sequence joins TRBV28 and TRBJ1-1, with D possibly TRBD1 on 6 matching bases. CDR1 MDHEN and CDR2 SYDVKM come from the germline V gene. The germline V and J ends were trimmed by 6 bases and 1 base, with 12 bases remaining between them. CDR3 length: 14 amino acids. Here the CDR3 reads CASSLQGPNTEAFF. DNA for the CDR3: TGTGCCAGCAGCCTGCAGGGGCCGAACACTGAAGCTTTCTTT.

This chain joins TRBV5-6 and TRBJ1-1, with D hard to call. Germline lookup yields CDR1 SGHDT and CDR2 YYEEEE. The CDR3 is made up of 12 amino acids. Trimming shortened V by 2 bases and J by 3 bases, and 5 bases separated the two germline ends. Here the CDR3 DNA reads TGTGCCAGCAGCTTTTATGACACTGAAGCTTTCTTT. The encoded protein is CASSFYDTEAFF.

This clone was detected a few times. CDR3 DNA sequence: TGTGCCAGCAGGGACAGGGGTTCGGGTTCACCCCTCCACTTT. This encodes CASRDRGSGSPLHF. V and J are TRBV2 and TRBJ1-6, with 9 bases that match TRBD1. This CDR3 region has 14 residues. V shed 6 bases, J shed 9 bases, and the junction held 6 bases outside the gene matches. Germline V CDR1 and CDR2: SNHLY, FYNNEI.

The CDR3 reads CASSFGPEAFF. The DNA of the CDR3 is TGTGCCAGCAGCTTTGGCCCTGAAGCTTTCTTT. The genes are TRBV5-4 and TRBJ1-1; no clear D gene. Trimming pared 2 bases from V and 6 bases from J, leaving 5 bases between. The CDR3 consists of 11 residues. Germline V gives CDR1 SGHNT, CDR2 YYREEE (reference sequence).

The chain couples TRBV5-1 to TRBJ2-1, with TRBD1 as a possible D gene (6 bases). This CDR3 spans 16 amino acids. V was trimmed by 4 bases and J by 0 bases, leaving 14 bases between them. Germline CDR1 and CDR2: SGHRS and YFSETQ. CDR3 sequence: CASSLNRDPSYNEQFF. As DNA, the CDR3 is TGCGCCAGCAGCCTCAACAGGGACCCCTCCTACAATGAGCAGTTCTTC.